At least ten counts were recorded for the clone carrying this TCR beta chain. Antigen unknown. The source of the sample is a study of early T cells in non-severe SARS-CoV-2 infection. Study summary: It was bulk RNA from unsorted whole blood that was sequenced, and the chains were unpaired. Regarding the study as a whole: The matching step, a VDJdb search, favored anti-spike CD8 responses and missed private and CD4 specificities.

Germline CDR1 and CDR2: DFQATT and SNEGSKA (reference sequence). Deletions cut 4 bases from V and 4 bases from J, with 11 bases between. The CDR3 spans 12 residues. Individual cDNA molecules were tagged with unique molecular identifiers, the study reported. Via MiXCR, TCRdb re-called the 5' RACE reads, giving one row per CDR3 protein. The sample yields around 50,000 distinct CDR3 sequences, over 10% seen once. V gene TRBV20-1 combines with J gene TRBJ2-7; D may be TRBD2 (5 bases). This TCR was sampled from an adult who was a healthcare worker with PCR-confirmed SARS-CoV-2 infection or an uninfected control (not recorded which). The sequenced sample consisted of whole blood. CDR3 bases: TGCAGTGCTAATTCCGAGGGTTACGAGCAGTACTTC. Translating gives CSANSEGYEQYF.